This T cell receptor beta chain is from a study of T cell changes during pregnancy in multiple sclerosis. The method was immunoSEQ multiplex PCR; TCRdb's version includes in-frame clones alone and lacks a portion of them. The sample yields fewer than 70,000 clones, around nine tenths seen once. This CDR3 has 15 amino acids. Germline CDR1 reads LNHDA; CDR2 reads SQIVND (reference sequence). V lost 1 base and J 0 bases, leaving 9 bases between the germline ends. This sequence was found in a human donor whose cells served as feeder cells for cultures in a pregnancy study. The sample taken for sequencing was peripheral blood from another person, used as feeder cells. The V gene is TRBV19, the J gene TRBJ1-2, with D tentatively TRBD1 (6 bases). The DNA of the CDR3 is TGTGCCAGTAGTATAGGCGAGGGGGCTAACTATGGCTACACCTTC. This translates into CASSIGEGANYGYTF.